The TCR beta chain under discussion was sequenced for a study of cytomegalovirus exposure and HLA in healthy donors. Study summary: Earlier, approximately 110 million unique TCR beta sequences were recovered from roughly 180 million T cells by an analysis. About 85 million unique TCR sequences came from HLA-typed donors in an early release.

Concerning this clone itself: The antigen remains unidentified.

With 60 Vbeta and 13 Jbeta primers, the PCR was carried out. Methods used by the authors: In a later analysis, the count reached 80 million or so unique TCR beta chains, with approximately 10 million shared. Clones were read by immunoSEQ multiplex PCR, and TCRdb kept only the in-frame ones, dropping some. V and J calls plus clone size are reproduced from that table; the DNA served to infer D and trimming. The table shows fewer than 200,000 clones, with 65% to 85% occurring only once. The V end lost 5 bases, the J end lost 8 bases, and 15 bases lay between the germline ends. Germline values: CDR1 MNHEY, CDR2 SMNVEV (reference sequence). The CDR3 consists of 14 residues. Broader study findings: The later analysis indicated that the majority of CMV-associated TCR beta chains appeared HLA-restricted.

The receptor was derived from a man in his fifties or sixties in good health and CMV-seronegative. The specimen sequenced was PBMCs. The chain employs TRBV27 and TRBJ1-4; no clear D. CDR3 in amino acids: CASSLAPGWEKLFF. The CDR3 nucleotides read TGTGCCAGCAGTCTTGCGCCGGGTTGGGAAAAACTGTTTTTT. The full variable domain, its missing parts supplied by reference TRBV27 and TRBJ1-4, is EAQVTQNPRYLITVTGKKLTVTCSQNMNHEYMSWYRQDPGLGLRQIYYSMNVEVTDKGDVPEGYKVSRKEKRNFPLILESPSPNQTSLYFCASSLAPGWEKLFFGSGTQLSVL.